This TCR beta chain was identified in a study of early T cells in non-severe SARS-CoV-2 infection. The overall study: Investigators sequenced bulk RNA drawn from unsorted whole blood, and chains remained unpaired. Study results and limitations: There was a bias toward anti-spike CD8 responses in VDJdb matching, which missed private and CD4 specificities.

In regard to this clonotype: Its target is unknown.

The CDR3 loop spans 13 amino acids. Trimming pared 6 bases from V and 6 bases from J, leaving 15 bases between. The germline CDR1 and CDR2 sequences are MDHEN and SYDVKM. The TCR library protocol was used to attach unique molecular identifiers. These identifiers were attached to individual cDNA molecules. TCRdb itself ran the 5' RACE reads through MiXCR, one entry per CDR3 protein. The table records tens of thousands of distinct CDR3 sequences, 5.5% to 7.5% of them present only once. This TCR was sampled from an adult who was a healthcare worker with PCR-confirmed SARS-CoV-2 infection or an uninfected control (not recorded which). The chain employs TRBV28 and TRBJ2-7; D tentatively fits TRBD1 or TRBD2 (5 bases each). Material: whole blood, obtained at baseline. CDR3 bases: TGTGCCAGCAGCCTCCCCCCGGGGACCGAGCAGTACTTC. Residues: CASSLPPGTEQYF.